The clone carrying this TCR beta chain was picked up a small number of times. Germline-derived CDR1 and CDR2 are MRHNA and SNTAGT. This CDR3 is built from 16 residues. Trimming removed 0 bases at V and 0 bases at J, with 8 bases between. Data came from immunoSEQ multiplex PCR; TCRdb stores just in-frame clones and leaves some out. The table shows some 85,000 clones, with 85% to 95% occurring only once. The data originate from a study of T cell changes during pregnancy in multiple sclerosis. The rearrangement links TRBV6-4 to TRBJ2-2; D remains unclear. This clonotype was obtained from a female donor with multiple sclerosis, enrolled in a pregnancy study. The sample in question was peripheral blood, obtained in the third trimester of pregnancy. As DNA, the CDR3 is TGTGCCAGCAGTGACTCGGCAGGATCGAACACCGGGGAGCTGTTTTTT. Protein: CASSDSAGSNTGELFF.